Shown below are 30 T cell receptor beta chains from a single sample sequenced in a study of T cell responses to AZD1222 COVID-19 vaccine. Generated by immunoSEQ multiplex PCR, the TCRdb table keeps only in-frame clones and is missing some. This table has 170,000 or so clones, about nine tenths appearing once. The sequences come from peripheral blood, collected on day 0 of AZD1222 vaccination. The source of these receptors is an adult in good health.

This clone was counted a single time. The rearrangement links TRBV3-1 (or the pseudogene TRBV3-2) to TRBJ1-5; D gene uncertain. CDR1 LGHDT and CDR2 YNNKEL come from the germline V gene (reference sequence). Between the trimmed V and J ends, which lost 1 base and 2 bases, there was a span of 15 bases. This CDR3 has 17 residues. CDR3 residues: CASSQVPWGSGNQPQHF. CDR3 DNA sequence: TGTGCCAGCAGCCAAGTTCCTTGGGGATCTGGCAATCAGCCCCAGCATTTT.

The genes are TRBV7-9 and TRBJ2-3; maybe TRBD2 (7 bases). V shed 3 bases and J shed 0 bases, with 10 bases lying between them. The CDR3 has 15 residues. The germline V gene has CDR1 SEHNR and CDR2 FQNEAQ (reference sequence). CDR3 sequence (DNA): TGTGCCAGCAGCTTCGCGGGGGCTAGCACAGATACGCAGTATTTT. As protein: CASSFAGASTDTQYF. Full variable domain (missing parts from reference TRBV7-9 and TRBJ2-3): DTGVSQNPRHKITKRGQNVTFRCDPISEHNRLYWYRQTLGQGPEFLTYFQNEAQLEKSRLLSDRFSAERPKGSFSTLEIQRTEQGDSAMYLCASSFAGASTDTQYFGPGTRLTVL.

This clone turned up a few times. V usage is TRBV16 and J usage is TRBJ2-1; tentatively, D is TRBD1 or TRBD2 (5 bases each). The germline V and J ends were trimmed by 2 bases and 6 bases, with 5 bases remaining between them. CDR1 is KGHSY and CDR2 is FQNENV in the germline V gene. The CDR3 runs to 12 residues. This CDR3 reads CASSQGGNEQFF. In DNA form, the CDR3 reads TGTGCCAGCAGCCAAGGGGGCAATGAGCAGTTCTTC. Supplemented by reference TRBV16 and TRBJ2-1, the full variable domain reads GEEVAQTPKHLVRGEGQKAKLYCAPIKGHSYVFWYQQVLKNEFKFLISFQNENVFDETGMPKERFSAKCLPNSPCSLEIQATKLEDSAVYFCASSQGGNEQFFGPGTRLTVL.

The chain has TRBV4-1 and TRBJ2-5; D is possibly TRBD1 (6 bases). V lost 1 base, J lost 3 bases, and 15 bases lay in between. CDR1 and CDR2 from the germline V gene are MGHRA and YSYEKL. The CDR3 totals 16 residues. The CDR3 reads CASSQAAQGLEETQYF. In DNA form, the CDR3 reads TGCGCCAGCAGCCAAGCCGCACAGGGATTGGAAGAGACCCAGTACTTC.

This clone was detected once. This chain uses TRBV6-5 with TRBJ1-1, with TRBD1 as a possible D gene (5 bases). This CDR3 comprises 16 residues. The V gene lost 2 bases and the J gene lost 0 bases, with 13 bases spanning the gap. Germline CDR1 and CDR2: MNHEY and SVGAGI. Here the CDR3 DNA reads TGTGCCAGCAGTTACGGGGCAGGGTCAGTGAACACTGAAGCTTTCTTT. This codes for CASSYGAGSVNTEAFF.

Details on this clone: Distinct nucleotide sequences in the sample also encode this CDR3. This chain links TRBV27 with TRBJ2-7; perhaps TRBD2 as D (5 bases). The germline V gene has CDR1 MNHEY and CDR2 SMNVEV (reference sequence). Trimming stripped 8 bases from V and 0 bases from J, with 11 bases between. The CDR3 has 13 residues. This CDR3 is CASSSGSSYEQYF. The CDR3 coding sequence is TGTGCCAGCTCCTCGGGGAGCTCCTACGAGCAGTACTTC.

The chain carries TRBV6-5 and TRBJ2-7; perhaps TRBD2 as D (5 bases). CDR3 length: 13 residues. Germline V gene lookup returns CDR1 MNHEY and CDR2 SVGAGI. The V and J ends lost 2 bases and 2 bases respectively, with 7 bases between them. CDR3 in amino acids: CASSYTGTYEQYF. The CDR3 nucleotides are TGTGCCAGCAGTTACACGGGAACCTACGAGCAGTACTTC.

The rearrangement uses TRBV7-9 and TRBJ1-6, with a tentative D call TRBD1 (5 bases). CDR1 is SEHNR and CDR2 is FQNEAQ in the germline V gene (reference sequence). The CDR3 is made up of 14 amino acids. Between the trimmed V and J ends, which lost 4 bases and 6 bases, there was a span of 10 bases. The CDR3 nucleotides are TGTGCCAGCAGCTGGGACGGGGGTAATTCACCCCTCCACTTT. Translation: CASSWDGGNSPLHF.

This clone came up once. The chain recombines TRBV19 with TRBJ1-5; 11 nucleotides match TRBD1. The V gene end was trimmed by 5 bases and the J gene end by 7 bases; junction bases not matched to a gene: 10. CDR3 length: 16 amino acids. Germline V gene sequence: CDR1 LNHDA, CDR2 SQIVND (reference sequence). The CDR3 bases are TGTGCCAGTAGTCCGACGGACAGGGGGCTGGGGCAGCCCCAGCATTTT. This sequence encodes CASSPTDRGLGQPQHF.

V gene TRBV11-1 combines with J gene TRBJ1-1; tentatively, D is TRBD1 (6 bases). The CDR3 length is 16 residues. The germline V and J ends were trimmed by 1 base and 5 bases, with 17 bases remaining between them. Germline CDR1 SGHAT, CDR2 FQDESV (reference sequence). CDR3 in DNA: TGTGCCAGCAGCTTAGAGTCTTGGGGGCGCAGGACTGAAGCTTTCTTT. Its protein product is CASSLESWGRRTEAFF.

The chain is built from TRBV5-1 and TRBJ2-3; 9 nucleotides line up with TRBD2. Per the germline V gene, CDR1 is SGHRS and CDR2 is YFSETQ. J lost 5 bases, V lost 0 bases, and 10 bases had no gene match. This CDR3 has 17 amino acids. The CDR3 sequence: CASSLALAGRMIDTQYF. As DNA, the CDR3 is TGCGCCAGCAGCTTGGCCCTAGCGGGGCGCATGATAGATACGCAGTATTTT.

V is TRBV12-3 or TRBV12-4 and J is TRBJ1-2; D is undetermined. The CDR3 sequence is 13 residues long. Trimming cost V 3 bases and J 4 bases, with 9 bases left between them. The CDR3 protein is CASSFQVGYGYTF. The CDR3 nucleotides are TGTGCCAGCAGTTTTCAGGTGGGCTATGGCTACACCTTC.

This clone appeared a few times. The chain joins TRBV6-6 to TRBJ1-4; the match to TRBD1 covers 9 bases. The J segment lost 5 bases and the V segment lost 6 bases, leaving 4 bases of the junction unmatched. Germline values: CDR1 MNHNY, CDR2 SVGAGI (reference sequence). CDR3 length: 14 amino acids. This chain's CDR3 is CASRVTGGNEKLFF. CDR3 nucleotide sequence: TGTGCCAGCAGGGTGACAGGGGGAAATGAAAAACTGTTTTTT.

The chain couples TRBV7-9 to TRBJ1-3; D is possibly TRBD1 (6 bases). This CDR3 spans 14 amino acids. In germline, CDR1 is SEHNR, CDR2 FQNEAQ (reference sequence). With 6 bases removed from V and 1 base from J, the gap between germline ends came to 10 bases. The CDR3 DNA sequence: TGTGCCAGCAGAGTACAGGGATCTGGAAACACCATATATTTT. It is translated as CASRVQGSGNTIYF.

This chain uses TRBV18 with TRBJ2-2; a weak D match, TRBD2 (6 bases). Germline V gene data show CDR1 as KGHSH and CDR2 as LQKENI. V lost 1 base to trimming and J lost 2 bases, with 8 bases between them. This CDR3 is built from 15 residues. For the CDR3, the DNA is TGTGCCAGCTCACCACTAGCGGATAACACCGGGGAGCTGTTTTTT. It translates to CASSPLADNTGELFF.

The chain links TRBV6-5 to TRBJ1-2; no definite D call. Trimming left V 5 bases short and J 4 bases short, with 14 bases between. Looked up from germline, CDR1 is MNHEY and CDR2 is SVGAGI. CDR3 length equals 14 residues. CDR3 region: CASSRDEAIYGYTF. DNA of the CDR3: TGTGCCAGCAGTCGAGATGAGGCGATCTATGGCTACACCTTC.

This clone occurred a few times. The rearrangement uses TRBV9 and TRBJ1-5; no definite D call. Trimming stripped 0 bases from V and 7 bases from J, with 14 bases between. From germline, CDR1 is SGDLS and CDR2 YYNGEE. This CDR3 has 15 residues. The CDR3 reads CASSVGTTVEQPQHF. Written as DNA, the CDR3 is TGTGCCAGCAGCGTAGGAACGACGGTGGAACAGCCCCAGCATTTT.

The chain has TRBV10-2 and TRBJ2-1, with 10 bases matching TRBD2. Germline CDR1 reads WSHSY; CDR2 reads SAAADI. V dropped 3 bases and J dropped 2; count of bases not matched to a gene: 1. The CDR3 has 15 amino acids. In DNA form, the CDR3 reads TGCGCCAGCAGTGAAGCGGGGGGGCCCTACAATGAGCAGTTCTTC. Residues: CASSEAGGPYNEQFF.

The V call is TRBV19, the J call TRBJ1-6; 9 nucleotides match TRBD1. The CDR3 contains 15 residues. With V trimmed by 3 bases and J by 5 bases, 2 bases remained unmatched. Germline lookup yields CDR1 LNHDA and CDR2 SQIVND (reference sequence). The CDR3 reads CASSIDRGDNSPLHF. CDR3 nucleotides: TGTGCCAGTAGTATCGACAGGGGGGATAATTCACCCCTCCACTTT.

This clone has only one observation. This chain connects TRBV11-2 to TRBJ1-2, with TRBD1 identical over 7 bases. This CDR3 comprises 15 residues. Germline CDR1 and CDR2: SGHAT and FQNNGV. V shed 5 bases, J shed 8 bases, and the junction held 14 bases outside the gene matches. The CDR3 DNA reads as TGTGCCAGCAGCCCCGGGGACAGTTCGTGGCGCGGCTACACCTTC. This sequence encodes CASSPGDSSWRGYTF.

The CDR3 DNA reads as TGTGCCAGCAGATGGGACAGCACAGATACGCAGTATTTT. Its translation is CASRWDSTDTQYF. This sequence joins TRBV6-5 and TRBJ2-3; D assignment may be TRBD1 or TRBD2 (5 bases each). This CDR3 is 13 amino acids long. The V gene's germline CDR1 is MNHEY and CDR2 SVGAGI. Trimming stripped 6 bases from V and 0 bases from J, with 7 bases between.

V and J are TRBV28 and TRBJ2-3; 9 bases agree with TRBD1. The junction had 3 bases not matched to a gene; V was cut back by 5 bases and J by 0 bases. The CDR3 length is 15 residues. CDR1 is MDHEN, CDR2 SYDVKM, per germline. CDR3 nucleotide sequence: TGTGCCAGCAGTCCGGGGACAGGGAGCACAGATACGCAGTATTTT. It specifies CASSPGTGSTDTQYF.

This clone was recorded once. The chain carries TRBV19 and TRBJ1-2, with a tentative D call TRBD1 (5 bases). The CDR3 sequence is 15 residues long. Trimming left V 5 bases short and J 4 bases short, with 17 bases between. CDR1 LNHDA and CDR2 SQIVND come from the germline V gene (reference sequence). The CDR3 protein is CASSFTGTPIYGYTF. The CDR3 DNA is TGTGCCAGTAGTTTTACAGGTACCCCCATCTATGGCTACACCTTC.

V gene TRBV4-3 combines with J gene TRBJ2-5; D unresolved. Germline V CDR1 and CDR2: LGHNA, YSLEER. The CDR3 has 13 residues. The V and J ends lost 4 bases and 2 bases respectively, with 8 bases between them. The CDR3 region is CASSPDVQETQYF. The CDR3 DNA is TGCGCCAGCAGCCCGGACGTTCAAGAGACCCAGTACTTC.

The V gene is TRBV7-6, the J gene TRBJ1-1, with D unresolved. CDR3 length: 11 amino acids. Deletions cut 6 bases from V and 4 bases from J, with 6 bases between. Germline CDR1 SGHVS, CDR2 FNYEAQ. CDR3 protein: CASSSGTEAFF. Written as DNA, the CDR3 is TGTGCCAGCAGTTCCGGCACTGAAGCTTTCTTT.

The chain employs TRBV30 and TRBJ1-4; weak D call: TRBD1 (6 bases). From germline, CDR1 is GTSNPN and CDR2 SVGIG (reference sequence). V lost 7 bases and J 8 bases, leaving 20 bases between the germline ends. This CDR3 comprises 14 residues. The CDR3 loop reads CASPQGGVEEKLFF. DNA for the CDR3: TGTGCCTCCCCGCAAGGGGGGGTAGAAGAAAAACTGTTTTTT.

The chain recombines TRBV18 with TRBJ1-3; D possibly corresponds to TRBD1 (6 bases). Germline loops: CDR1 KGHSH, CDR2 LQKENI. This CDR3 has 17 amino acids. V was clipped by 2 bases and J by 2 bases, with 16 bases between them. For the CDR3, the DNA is TGTGCCAGCTCACCAGACATCCCGGGGACAACTGGAAACACCATATATTTT. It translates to CASSPDIPGTTGNTIYF.

The DNA of the CDR3 is TGCGCCAGCAGCCAAGGTCCGGGACAGGGGGCGCGATGGGGTGGCTACACCTTC. Protein product: CASSQGPGQGARWGGYTF. The chain couples TRBV4-1 to TRBJ1-2; 12 positions agree with TRBD1. The J segment lost 7 bases and the V segment lost 1 base, leaving 13 bases of the junction unmatched. The CDR3 runs to 18 residues. Germline V gives CDR1 MGHRA, CDR2 YSYEKL.

The CDR3 reads CASSVGTSGGEQFF. CDR3 coding DNA: TGTGCCAGCAGCGTAGGGACTAGCGGAGGTGAGCAGTTCTTC. This sequence joins TRBV9 and TRBJ2-1, with 10 bases matching TRBD2. The junction had 3 bases not matched to a gene; V was cut back by 0 bases and J by 9 bases. CDR1 and CDR2 (germline): SGDLS, YYNGEE. This CDR3 has 14 amino acids.

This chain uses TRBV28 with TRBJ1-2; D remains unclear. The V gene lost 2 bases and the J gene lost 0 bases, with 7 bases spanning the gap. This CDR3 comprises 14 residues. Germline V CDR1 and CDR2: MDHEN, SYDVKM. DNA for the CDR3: TGTGCCAGCAGTTTAGACGAATCTAACTATGGCTACACCTTC. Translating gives CASSLDESNYGYTF.